A single T cell receptor (beta chain) is shown here with its context. This specimen belongs to a study of control samples from healthy donors and cancer patients. The V segment lost 1 base and the J segment 2 bases; nucleotides outside the gene matches: 8. This CDR3 spans 16 amino acids. Germline loops: CDR1 MGHRA, CDR2 YSYEKL. Sequencing was performed with immunoSEQ multiplex PCR; in TCRdb, only in-frame clones are kept and a portion is missing. The table includes nearly 35,000 clones, 85% to 95% detected once. Input material: PBMCs. This receptor was obtained from a man in his forties with colorectal cancer. The rearrangement uses TRBV4-1 and TRBJ2-7; 7 bases agree with TRBD1. The CDR3, as DNA: TGCGCCAGCAGCCAAGTCTCCGGGACAGTAACCTACGAGCAGTACTTC. It codes for CASSQVSGTVTYEQYF.